What follows is one TCR beta chain and its context. The record has no base qualities; no much larger clone is one base away. The CDR3, cysteine through phenylalanine, is 13 amino acids long. Kept here is only the CDR3 DNA, which spans 39 bases and is read in frame from base 1. The germline V gene provides CDR1 SGHDT and CDR2 YYEEEE. The junction carries 5 bases between V and J, which are trimmed by 0 bases and 3 bases respectively. This sample stems from a study of T cells after yellow fever vaccination (dated by TCRdb to the late 2010s). General notes on the study: The SMART-Seq v4 Ultra Low Input RNA kit was used to prepare libraries from fractions with low cell numbers. To track T-cell clones before and after primary and booster YFV17D yellow fever vaccination, bulk TCR alpha and beta repertoires were sequenced longitudinally. Two healthy male donors made up the cohort, one aged 18 to 30 years and the other aged 30 to 40 years. Blood samples were taken at several timepoints before and after primary and secondary immunization, and bulk PBMC replicates and cell subsets were isolated.

TCR cDNA was synthesized by 5'RACE template switching, through which a universal primer site and unique molecular identifiers were introduced. cDNA synthesis was primed from both the TCR alpha and TCR beta constant segments. Library amplification used two PCR steps, and the second PCR step added sample barcodes and sequencing adapters. Sequencing of libraries was done on Illumina HiSeq 2500 (2x100 bp) or NovaSeq (2x150 bp). Per the authors' processing: Demultiplexing of reads and collapsing into UMI consensus sequences were performed with MIGEC, and V(D)J alignment was carried out with MiXCR. Using edgeR on replicate PBMC samples, clonotypes were called vaccine-responding if FDR was below 0.01 and the log2 fold change was above 5 up to day 15. Each bulk clonotype was labeled CD4 or CD8 based on which sequenced repertoire, CD4 or CD8, contained the clonotype at higher abundance. Clonotypes enriched at least 10-fold in dextramer-positive versus dextramer-negative fractions were classed as NS4B-specific, and CD4-biased clonotypes were left out. TCRdb ran its own pipeline on the public reads, namely fastp trimming at Q25 and MiXCR clone calling, and kept in-frame beta chains. Rows matching on CDR3 protein sequence are summarized as one entry with the most common DNA and genes. Clone size and V and J calls follow TCRdb, not the original study. The sample table contains about 85,000 distinct CDR3 sequences; only one count was recorded for about an eighth of them. The biggest ten clones account for around 23% of the sample.

Study-level results and caveats: The secondary T-cell response was weaker than the primary response but faster, peaking on day 5 instead of day 15. After the booster, most clones that had expanded after primary vaccination were detected again (nearly 97% of CD4 and more than 85% of CD8), suggesting broad maintenance of memory. A small share of clonotypes was detected in both CD4 and CD8 compartments, with the overlap likely arising from convergent recombination. Because the study included only two donors, the extent to which the findings can be generalized is limited. Computational filtering was needed because FACS-sorted repertoires could contain abundant contaminating clonotypes from the bulk population.

The treatment or condition label on this specimen signifies: live attenuated yellow fever vaccine strain. A standard Ficoll-Paque protocol was used to isolate PBMCs from peripheral blood. With anti-CD3 and anti-CD8 staining plus a dextramer loaded with the yellow fever NS4B epitope peptide, the researchers sorted epitope-specific CD8 T cells. RNA was extracted with TriZol from bulk PBMCs, CD4 and CD8 fractions, and dextramer-positive and dextramer-negative fractions. The TCR sequence derives from a man in his late teens or twenties who received the YFV17D yellow fever vaccine. Specimen: CD8+ T cells not binding an NS4B(214-222) dextramer, sorted from PBMCs, collected approximately 22 days after the first yellow fever vaccination. The cell subset or site label for this specimen denotes: NS4B epitope dextramer-negative CD8 T cells. The chain couples TRBV5-6 to TRBJ2-3; the D gene lacks a confident call. Here the CDR3 is given as CASSLGSTDTQYF. In nucleotides, the sequence is TGTGCCAGCAGCTTGGGTAGTACAGATACGCAGTATTTT.